Listed here is a single TCR beta chain. The target antigen is unknown. Some clones are missing from TCRdb's copy, which holds only in-frame ones; the method was immunoSEQ multiplex PCR. Here the sample spans some 49,000 clones, 81% being singletons. This sample stems from a study of T cells in localized non-small cell lung cancer. Whole-study results and caveats: The highest T cell clonality was in uninvolved adjacent lung, above tumor. Because sequencing included only one region (of the tumor), heterogeneity remains possible. Appearing in adjacent lung were a median 57 of the top 100 tumor clones.

CDR3 length equals 15 residues. V was pared by 6 bases and J by 6 bases, with 5 bases of the junction left unmatched. Germline CDR1 and CDR2: SGHVS and FNYEAQ. The rearrangement uses TRBV7-6 and TRBJ2-2; the match to TRBD2 covers 12 bases. The sequence was collected from a man aged 40 to 75 with stage III lung adenocarcinoma. This sample comprised peripheral blood mononuclear cells, obtained before any cancer treatment. The CDR3 bases are TGTGCCAGCAGGTCTAGCGGGGGGGCCGCCGGGGAGCTGTTTTTT. Residues: CASRSSGGAAGELFF.